This T cell receptor beta chain was sequenced in a study of T-cell memory formation after mild COVID-19. TCRdb fed the 5' RACE reads into MiXCR, producing one record per CDR3 protein. This table holds around 340,000 distinct CDR3 sequences, 20% to 25% found once. The clonotype was recovered from an adult woman who had mild COVID-19 (a few samples of this study predate the infection). Cell type and time point are not known. Sequencing used PBMCs or a T cell subset sorted from them (not recorded which).

The CDR3: CASSQESRAGRTDTQYF. CDR3 DNA sequence: TGTGCCAGCAGCCAAGAGTCGCGGGCAGGCCGAACAGATACGCAGTATTTT. This chain connects TRBV3-1 to TRBJ2-3; maybe TRBD2 (5 bases). Germline-derived CDR1 and CDR2 are LGHDT and YNNKEL (reference sequence). The V and J ends lost 0 bases and 3 bases respectively, with 16 bases between them. The CDR3 loop spans 17 amino acids.